This T cell receptor beta chain comes out of a study of blood T cell repertoires in COVID-19. The method was immunoSEQ multiplex PCR; TCRdb's version includes in-frame clones alone and lacks a portion of them. Of about 43,000 clones in the sample, about 83% were seen once. The CDR3 covers 16 residues. V was trimmed by 0 bases and J by 4 bases, leaving 16 bases between them. Germline V gene sequence: CDR1 SGHRS, CDR2 YFSETQ. Sequencing was carried out using peripheral blood. The sequence came from a man aged 80 or over in a cohort sampled during active COVID-19. The genes are TRBV5-1 and TRBJ2-5, with D possibly matching TRBD1 (7 bases). The CDR3 reads CASSLDPSGGGETQYF. CDR3 DNA: TGCGCCAGCAGCTTGGACCCCTCAGGGGGAGGAGAGACCCAGTACTTC.